Included here is one T cell receptor (beta chain) sequence, with context. The sample belongs to a study of Graves' ophthalmopathy and Graves' hyperthyroidism. Looking at the study overall: Researchers obtained peripheral blood at initial diagnosis, before any treatment had begun.

Clinical symptoms, serum thyroxine, TRAb, thyroid ultrasound and orbital computed tomography determined diagnosis. Fresh peripheral blood (less than 11 ml) yielded the PBMCs. V shed 1 base and J 7 bases; nucleotides not matched to a gene: 4. The CDR3 is made up of 13 amino acids. CDR1 and CDR2 from the germline V gene are DFQATT and SNEGSKA (reference sequence). RNA served as the template for amplifying TCR beta CDR3 regions. The first-round RT-PCR employed HTBI primers together with the Qiagen OneStep RT-PCR kit. A multiplex PCR was then performed as the second round. TCRdb recomputed calls from the multiplex PCR reads with MiXCR, one row per CDR3 protein. The repertoire holds around 670,000 distinct CDR3 sequences, approximately 40% seen once, with 35% to 55% in the top ten.

V and J are TRBV20-1 and TRBJ1-5, with 7 bases identical to TRBD1. This sequence was found in an adult man with Graves' ophthalmopathy. The sequenced material came from peripheral blood. The CDR3 bases are TGCAGTGCTAGAGGACAGGGCCAACAGCCCCAGCATTTT. Residues: CSARGQGQQPQHF.